This record covers a single T cell receptor (beta chain). In the authors' workflow: For nucleated cells, counts were estimated from reference gene primer amplification. Libraries were prepared by immunoSEQ multiplex PCR; TCRdb keeps only in-frame clonotypes and omits some of them. Clone size and V and J calls were adopted from that table, with D and trimming inferred from the DNA. The sample carries a few hundred thousand clones, 70% to 90% recorded once. CDR3 length: 15 amino acids. The V gene lost 7 bases and the J gene lost 4 bases, with 19 bases spanning the gap. The germline gives CDR1 MDHEN, CDR2 SYDVKM. These data are taken from a study of blood T cell repertoires in COVID-19. About the research overall: The United States, Italy and Spain were the sources of the acute and convalescent COVID-19 samples.

The clonotype comes from a man aged 45-65 years who had recovered from COVID-19. The rearrangement links TRBV28 to TRBJ2-5; TRBD2 is a possible D gene (6 bases). The specimen sequenced was peripheral blood. DNA of the CDR3: TGTGCCAGCACATTCCTGCAGGGAGGAACAGAGACCCAGTACTTC. Protein: CASTFLQGGTETQYF.